This paragraph covers one TCR beta chain sequence. Its target is unknown. PCR primers comprised 60 Vbeta and 13 Jbeta primers. Here immunoSEQ multiplex PCR was the method, and the copy in TCRdb shows in-frame clones only, minus some. The profile shows 130,000 to 150,000 clones, around 84% of them singletons. This entry belongs to a study of cytomegalovirus exposure and HLA in healthy donors. Findings and limits, study-wide: Exclusion as indistinguishable affected some V segments, including TRBV6-2 and TRBV6-3. The classifier reportedly diagnosed cytomegalovirus status with high sensitivity and specificity. By a later analysis, the bulk of CMV-associated TCR beta chains appeared HLA-restricted. Most TCRs appeared rarely, but some public TCRs recurred in many donors.

This CDR3 comprises 11 residues. CDR1 is DFQATT, CDR2 SNEGSKA, per germline (reference sequence). V shed 6 bases and J shed 6 bases, with 12 bases lying between them. This receptor was identified in a man aged 35-49 years in good health and CMV-seropositive. Input material: PBMCs. V is TRBV20-1 and J is TRBJ2-7, with a weak D call TRBD2 (6 bases). CDR3 in DNA: TGCAGTGCCGTCGGGGGTGGCGAGCAGTACTTC. Its translation is CSAVGGGEQYF.